This TCR beta chain is drawn from a study of T cell repertoires in cytomegalovirus infection. Study information: Through public TCR beta signatures, both CMV infection and matching HLA type were indicated. Study-wide findings and caveats: CMV-specific TCR beta clonotypes restricted by HLA-C dominated the ex vivo response.

TCRdb passed the reads through MiXCR, listing each CDR3 protein once. Of 450,000 to 650,000 distinct CDR3 sequences in the sample, around two fifths were seen once. Details on this clonotype: The antigen remains unidentified.

The CDR3 is made up of 16 amino acids. The ends lost 4 bases at V and 7 bases at J; junction bases unmatched: 9. The germline gives CDR1 LNHDA, CDR2 SQIVND (reference sequence). The V call is TRBV19, the J call TRBJ2-1; TRBD2 matches 11 bases. Sequenced material: cultured PBMCs, taken from culture after CMV antigen stimulation. This TCR came from a human donor in good health (CMV status not recorded). Some clones in this sample may be carry-over from other donors' samples. The DNA for the CDR3 is TGTGCCAGTAGTACGCCGAAAATAGCGGGAGGGAATGAGCAGTTCTTC. Translation gives CASSTPKIAGGNEQFF.